The 10 T cell receptor beta chains reported below all come from one sample, sequenced in a study of cytomegalovirus exposure and HLA in healthy donors (dated by TCRdb to between 2016 and 2019). Library prep was done by the immunoSEQ multiplex PCR assay. For the multiplex PCR, a mixture combining 60 forward primers for TCR Vbeta segments and 13 reverse primers for TCR Jbeta segments was used. TCRdb carries this immuneACCESS record with in-frame sequences only. Its versions omit some clonotypes, under half of them owing to an unresolved V gene in the studies checked, with the rest unexplained. In this sample's table one finds about 30,000 clones. The ten largest clones add up to less than 6% of the sample. The source material was PBMCs. The receptors shown here come from a female donor in good health and CMV-seronegative.

The chain employs TRBV6-4 and TRBJ1-1; D ambiguous. Germline V lookup: CDR1 MRHNA, CDR2 SNTAGT. The germline V and J ends were trimmed by 8 bases and 1 base, with 11 bases remaining between them. The CDR3 extends over 13 amino acids. CDR3 amino acids: CASSRDTNTEAFF. The CDR3 DNA sequence: TGTGCCAGCTCCCGAGACACGAACACTGAAGCTTTCTTT.

The V call is TRBV27, the J call TRBJ1-5; possible D gene TRBD1, 5 bases. CDR3 length: 15 amino acids. From germline, CDR1 is MNHEY and CDR2 SMNVEV (reference sequence). With 1 base removed from V and 1 base from J, the gap between germline ends came to 8 bases. CDR3 DNA sequence: TGTGCCAGCAGTTTATTCGGGGGGAGCAATCAGCCCCAGCATTTT. Amino acid sequence: CASSLFGGSNQPQHF.

CDR3 sequence: CASSLQGPTEAFF. The CDR3 nucleotides read TGTGCCAGCAGCTTGCAGGGGCCAACTGAAGCTTTCTTT. This chain joins TRBV5-4 and TRBJ1-1, with a possible D match to TRBD1 (6 bases). Germline-derived CDR1 and CDR2 are SGHNT and YYREEE (reference sequence). V lost 1 base, J lost 5 bases, and 9 bases lay in between. The CDR3 is 13 residues long.

The chain links TRBV2 to TRBJ2-3; 10 bases are shared with TRBD1. The CDR3 runs to 13 residues. Unmatched junction bases numbered 3, after V lost 9 bases and J lost 3 bases. The germline gives CDR1 SNHLY, CDR2 FYNNEI. CDR3 residues: CARGTGATDTQYF. As DNA, the CDR3 is TGTGCCAGAGGGACAGGGGCGACAGATACGCAGTATTTT.

The chain's CDR3 is CASSSGGGQGGDTQYF. Written as DNA, the CDR3 is TGTGCCAGCAGCTCCGGGGGGGGACAGGGAGGCGATACGCAGTATTTT. The chain combines TRBV5-4 with TRBJ2-3; a weak D match, TRBD1 (9 bases). This CDR3 is 16 amino acids long. Germline-derived CDR1 and CDR2 are SGHNT and YYREEE (reference sequence). The V end lost 3 bases, the J end lost 6 bases, and 20 bases lay between the germline ends.

For this clone: Other DNA sequences of this sample code for an identical CDR3. The V gene is TRBV7-2, the J gene TRBJ1-2, with a possible D match to TRBD1 (6 bases). The CDR3 totals 16 residues. V lost 0 bases to trimming and J lost 4 bases, with 15 bases between them. Germline V lookup: CDR1 SGHTA, CDR2 FQGNSA. As DNA, the CDR3 is TGTGCCAGCAGCTTAGCGAGGGACATAAACCCCTATGGCTACACCTTC. Translation gives CASSLARDINPYGYTF. Together with reference TRBV7-2 and TRBJ1-2, the CDR3 gives the full variable domain: GAGVSQSPSNKVTEKGKDVELRCDPISGHTALYWYRQSLGQGLEFLIYFQGNSAPDKSGLPSDRFSAERTGGSVSTLTIQRTQQEDSAVYLCASSLARDINPYGYTFGSGTRLTVV.

CDR3 nucleotide sequence: TGTGCCAGCAGCCATGACAGGGTCTATGGCTACACCTTC. Residues: CASSHDRVYGYTF. This rearrangement joins TRBV7-8 to TRBJ1-2, with 7 nucleotides matching TRBD1. The CDR3 runs 13 residues. The germline V gene has CDR1 SGHVS and CDR2 FQNEAQ. J lost 4 bases, V lost 5 bases, and 4 bases had no gene match.

The genes are TRBV5-8 and TRBJ1-2; 7 nucleotides align to TRBD1. Germline V lookup: CDR1 SGHTS, CDR2 YDEGEE. This CDR3 region has 13 residues. The V gene end was trimmed by 1 base and the J gene end by 8 bases; junction bases not matched to a gene: 5. CDR3 loop: CASSLPGGRGYTF. CDR3 DNA sequence: TGTGCCAGCAGCTTGCCAGGGGGGCGCGGCTACACCTTC. The full variable domain, rest sourced from reference TRBV5-8 and TRBJ1-2, is EAGVTQSPTHLIKTRGQQATLRCSPISGHTSVYWYQQALGLGLQFLLWYDEGEERNRGNFPPRFSGRQFPNYSSELNVNALELEDSALYLCASSLPGGRGYTFGSGTRLTVV.

The chain carries TRBV6-4 and TRBJ2-2; the D gene is possibly TRBD2 (6 bases). In germline, CDR1 is MRHNA, CDR2 SNTAGT. V was shortened by 0 bases and J by 2 bases, with 13 bases between the two germline ends. The length of the CDR3 is 17 residues. The DNA of the CDR3 is TGTGCCAGCAGTGACTCATCGGAGGGAAAAAACACCGGGGAGCTGTTTTTT. It specifies CASSDSSEGKNTGELFF.

This rearrangement joins TRBV5-1 to TRBJ2-7; 9 nucleotides agree with TRBD1. The CDR3 runs 13 residues. V lost 4 bases and J lost 6; bases outside the gene matches: 5. Germline V gene sequence: CDR1 SGHRS, CDR2 YFSETQ. The CDR3 DNA follows: TGCGCCAGCAGCCCAGGGACAGGGCGCGAGCAGTACTTC. Translation: CASSPGTGREQYF.